This T cell receptor beta chain was found in a study of T cell responses to AZD1222 COVID-19 vaccine. In the study overall: Doses given second, at about 4 or about 12 weeks, were pooled. General study results and limits: Repertoire sampling happened only post peak T cell response. Donors were chiefly white British, with a greater number of females, and clonal diversity was perhaps underestimated.

Data came from immunoSEQ multiplex PCR; TCRdb stores just in-frame clones and leaves some out. This sample has some 150,000 clones, with 85% to 90% found just once. This CDR3 is built from 18 residues. The germline CDR1 and CDR2 sequences are LNHDA and SQIVND (reference sequence). V trimming: 4 bases; J trimming: 1 base; junction bases outside the gene matches: 10. Concerning this clone itself: The antigen is undetermined.

This TCR derives from an adult in good health. V gene TRBV19 combines with J gene TRBJ1-3; 10 nucleotides align to TRBD1. The specimen comprised peripheral blood, sampled on day 0 of AZD1222 vaccination. The CDR3 reads CASSRQGATTESGNTIYF. CDR3 DNA sequence: TGTGCCAGTAGTAGACAGGGGGCGACGACTGAATCTGGAAACACCATATATTTT.